Listed here are 31 T cell receptor beta chains from one sample, sequenced in a study of cytomegalovirus exposure and HLA in healthy donors. PCR was performed using 60 Vbeta and 13 Jbeta primers. Libraries were prepared by immunoSEQ multiplex PCR; TCRdb keeps only in-frame clonotypes and omits some of them. The data show around 87,000 clones, with over 70% seen just once and over 3% held by the top ten. Sequenced material: PBMCs. The receptors were gathered from a man in his forties or fifties in good health and CMV-seronegative.

The rearrangement links TRBV28 to TRBJ1-2; TRBD1 matches at 12 bases. This CDR3 has 14 amino acids. Germline assignment: CDR1 MDHEN and CDR2 SYDVKM. The V segment lost 3 bases and the J segment 8 bases; nucleotides outside the gene matches: 4. This CDR3 reads CASSFRDRGLGYTF. The CDR3 nucleotides are TGTGCCAGCAGTTTTAGGGACAGGGGGCTCGGCTACACCTTC.

The chain employs TRBV28 and TRBJ2-7; 9 bases map to TRBD1. Trimming removed 3 bases from V and 5 bases from J; junction bases left unmatched: 8. The germline V gene has CDR1 MDHEN and CDR2 SYDVKM. This CDR3 region has 15 residues. The CDR3 reads CASSFYGTGFDEQYF. In nucleotides, the CDR3 is TGTGCCAGCAGTTTCTATGGGACAGGGTTTGACGAGCAGTACTTC.

The chain uses TRBV28 and TRBJ2-7, with 9 bases identical to TRBD1. Germline V gene data show CDR1 as MDHEN and CDR2 as SYDVKM. J lost 3 bases, V lost 6 bases, and 12 bases had no gene match. The CDR3 is made up of 16 amino acids. The CDR3 protein is CASSPTRGQGYYEQYF. The CDR3 bases are TGTGCCAGCAGCCCCACTAGGGGACAGGGTTACTACGAGCAGTACTTC.

This clone occurred a few times. The rearrangement links TRBV19 to TRBJ2-7, with 9 positions matching TRBD1. J gave up 4 bases and V 3 bases, and 4 bases lay outside the gene matches. The CDR3 has 14 residues. Germline CDR1 and CDR2: LNHDA and SQIVND (reference sequence). CDR3 nucleotide sequence: TGTGCCAGTAGTATCCGGGACAGGGCTTACGAGCAGTACTTC. Translated, it gives CASSIRDRAYEQYF.

The chain links TRBV4-2 to TRBJ1-4, with a tentative D call TRBD1 (5 bases). Trimming removed 4 bases from V and 7 bases from J, with 16 bases in between. This CDR3 spans 15 amino acids. The germline V gene encodes CDR1 LGHNA and CDR2 YNFKEQ. DNA of the CDR3: TGTGCCAGCAGCCGTGAGCTTGCGCAGGGTGAAAAACTGTTTTTT. It codes for CASSRELAQGEKLFF.

The genes are TRBV28 and TRBJ1-2; D not certain. Between the trimmed V and J ends, which lost 0 bases and 3 bases, there was a span of 17 bases. CDR3 length: 17 residues. CDR1 and CDR2 from the germline V gene are MDHEN and SYDVKM. The CDR3, as DNA: TGTGCCAGCAGTTTATGGGTGAGGAAAAAGGAGGACTATGGCTACACCTTC. It translates to CASSLWVRKKEDYGYTF.

The chain combines TRBV7-6 with TRBJ2-1, with 8 bases identical to TRBD2. Germline CDR1 and CDR2: SGHVS and FNYEAQ. CDR3 length equals 16 residues. The ends lost 5 bases at V and 6 bases at J; junction bases unmatched: 12. Here the CDR3 DNA reads TGTGCCAGCAGCCCCCGTGGTAGCGGGGACCCCAATGAGCAGTTCTTC. Its protein product is CASSPRGSGDPNEQFF.

J is TRBJ1-1 and V is TRBV4-1; 7 positions match TRBD1. CDR3 length: 14 amino acids. V lost 0 bases, J lost 11 bases, and 9 bases stayed unmatched. Germline V lookup: CDR1 MGHRA, CDR2 YSYEKL. CDR3 loop: CASSQELYRGPAFF. DNA of the CDR3: TGCGCCAGCAGCCAAGAGCTGTACAGGGGTCCTGCTTTCTTT.

The chain uses TRBV2 and TRBJ1-1, with a tentative D call TRBD1 (5 bases). The V gene's germline CDR1 is SNHLY and CDR2 FYNNEI. V lost 5 bases and J 1 base, leaving 11 bases between the germline ends. The length of the CDR3 is 14 residues. The CDR3 protein is CASSLQGGNTEAFF. The CDR3 DNA reads as TGTGCCAGCAGTCTTCAGGGAGGGAACACTGAAGCTTTCTTT. Full variable domain (missing parts from reference TRBV2 and TRBJ1-1): EPEVTQTPSHQVTQMGQEVILRCVPISNHLYFYWYRQILGQKVEFLVSFYNNEISEKSEIFDDQFSVERPDGSNFTLKIRSTKLEDSAMYFCASSLQGGNTEAFFGQGTRLTVV.

The chain carries TRBV4-3 and TRBJ2-3; D unresolved. Between the trimmed V and J ends, which lost 4 bases and 0 bases, there was a span of 11 bases. The CDR3 is 15 residues long. From germline, CDR1 is LGHNA and CDR2 YSLEER. CDR3 in amino acids: CASSPIKASTDTQYF. CDR3 nucleotides: TGCGCCAGCAGCCCGATTAAAGCTAGCACAGATACGCAGTATTTT.

This clone showed up just once. This sequence joins TRBV19 and TRBJ1-4; D is perhaps TRBD1 (5 bases). The CDR3 is 14 amino acids. Germline assignment: CDR1 LNHDA and CDR2 SQIVND (reference sequence). The V end was cut by 6 bases, the J end by 5 bases, with 13 bases between. As DNA, the CDR3 is TGTGCCAGTAGCAGTAAAAGACAGAATGAAAAACTGTTTTTT. It is translated as CASSSKRQNEKLFF.

This clone appeared a few times. V usage is TRBV7-3 and J usage is TRBJ2-1, with 8 bases matching TRBD1. V shed 3 bases and J 7 bases; nucleotides not matched to a gene: 5. The CDR3 runs 14 residues. Germline V gene data show CDR1 as SGHTA and CDR2 as FQGTGA. CDR3 sequence reads: CASSLQGARNEQFF. The CDR3 DNA reads TGTGCCAGCAGCTTGCAGGGGGCTCGGAATGAGCAGTTCTTC.

V is TRBV5-4 and J is TRBJ2-1, with 8 nucleotides matching TRBD2. The CDR3 is made up of 16 amino acids. Germline values: CDR1 SGHNT, CDR2 YYREEE (reference sequence). V dropped 4 bases and J dropped 8; count of bases not matched to a gene: 14. CDR3 nucleotides: TGTGCCAGCAGCCCCAAAATAGCGGGGCGGAGTGATGAGCAGTTCTTC. The encoded protein is CASSPKIAGRSDEQFF.

This chain uses TRBV5-6 with TRBJ1-2, with 7 bases matching TRBD1. CDR1 is SGHDT, CDR2 YYEEEE, per germline. The CDR3 sequence is 14 residues long. V was pared by 3 bases and J by 4 bases, with 6 bases of the junction left unmatched. CDR3 residues: CASSSGQAGYGYTF. Written as DNA, the CDR3 is TGTGCCAGCAGCTCCGGACAGGCGGGCTATGGCTACACCTTC.

The chain combines TRBV5-8 with TRBJ1-5, with 12 bases that match TRBD1. The CDR3 is made up of 15 amino acids. CDR1 SGHTS and CDR2 YDEGEE come from the germline V gene. Losses at the gene ends were 3 bases for V and 6 bases for J; bases not matched to a gene: 4. CDR3 amino acids: CASSWGQGAFQPQHF. The DNA of the CDR3 is TGTGCCAGCAGCTGGGGACAGGGGGCCTTTCAGCCCCAGCATTTT.

The chain joins TRBV7-8 to TRBJ1-5; D gene uncertain. There are 13 residues in the CDR3. The V and J ends lost 5 bases and 5 bases respectively, with 10 bases between them. The germline CDR1 and CDR2 sequences are SGHVS and FQNEAQ. The CDR3 coding sequence is TGTGCCAGCAGCCCAAGCCGGGATCAGCCCCAGCATTTT. Amino acid sequence: CASSPSRDQPQHF.

The V and J genes are TRBV5-4 and TRBJ2-1; D ambiguous. V gave up 4 bases and J gave up 3 bases, with 8 bases separating them. The CDR3 extends over 13 amino acids. Per germline, CDR1 SGHNT and CDR2 YYREEE (reference sequence). DNA for the CDR3: TGTGCCAGCAGCCGTCAGGTCTACAATGAGCAGTTCTTC. Residues: CASSRQVYNEQFF.

The table lists this clone with a few counts. The V and J genes are TRBV30 and TRBJ1-2, with D possibly TRBD1 on 5 matching bases. Looked up from germline, CDR1 is GTSNPN and CDR2 is SVGIG (reference sequence). The CDR3 loop spans 12 amino acids. Trimming shortened V by 2 bases and J by 7 bases, and 11 bases separated the two germline ends. CDR3 nucleotides: TGTGCCTGGAGTCCCGGGGGATTTGGCTACACCTTC. Its translation is CAWSPGGFGYTF.

This clone has just a few counts. The chain combines TRBV9 with TRBJ2-1, with 11 bases aligning to TRBD2. The CDR3 runs to 21 residues. Germline V gene data show CDR1 as SGDLS and CDR2 as YYNGEE. With 0 bases clipped from V and 6 bases from J, the junction kept 20 bases outside the gene matches. The CDR3 sequence is CASSVATITRSGGDLGNEQFF. Written as DNA, the CDR3 is TGTGCCAGCAGCGTAGCTACGATTACCCGTAGCGGGGGGGACCTGGGCAATGAGCAGTTCTTC.

V and J are TRBV6-5 and TRBJ1-2; D is unclear. This CDR3 is 13 amino acids long. V gave up 2 bases and J gave up 1 base, with 5 bases separating them. Germline values: CDR1 MNHEY, CDR2 SVGAGI. The CDR3 region has the DNA TGTGCCAGCAGTTACGTCAGTAACTATGGCTACACCTTC. Translating gives CASSYVSNYGYTF.

This clone was seen only once. This chain joins TRBV7-3 and TRBJ1-6; no reliable D call. With 3 bases removed from V and 7 bases from J, the gap between germline ends came to 4 bases. CDR1 SGHTA and CDR2 FQGTGA come from the germline V gene. The CDR3 is 12 amino acids. The CDR3 region is CASSLANSPLHF. The CDR3 nucleotides read TGTGCCAGCAGCTTGGCAAATTCACCCCTCCACTTT.

The chain carries TRBV28 and TRBJ2-5; D might be TRBD2 (7 bases). Germline V gene sequence: CDR1 MDHEN, CDR2 SYDVKM. This CDR3 comprises 15 residues. With 6 bases removed from V and 5 bases from J, the gap between germline ends came to 19 bases. Here the CDR3 DNA reads TGTGCCAGCAGACCTACTAGGGGGGGCGGCGAGACCCAGTACTTC. Protein sequence: CASRPTRGGGETQYF.

The V and J genes are TRBV2 and TRBJ2-2, with D unresolved. CDR3 length equals 16 residues. Trimming shortened V by 2 bases and J by 0 bases, and 10 bases separated the two germline ends. Per the germline V gene, CDR1 is SNHLY and CDR2 is FYNNEI. CDR3 nucleotide sequence: TGTGCCAGCAGTGAAATGGCAGTGTCGAACACCGGGGAGCTGTTTTTT. It is translated as CASSEMAVSNTGELFF.

The chain joins TRBV7-6 to TRBJ1-1; 7 bases are a match to TRBD1. V shed 3 bases and J 2 bases; nucleotides not matched to a gene: 3. The length of the CDR3 is 14 residues. CDR1 is SGHVS and CDR2 is FNYEAQ in the germline V gene. CDR3 residues: CASSFGTANTEAFF. CDR3 nucleotide sequence: TGTGCCAGCAGCTTTGGGACAGCCAACACTGAAGCTTTCTTT.

V and J are TRBV7-3 and TRBJ1-2, with D hard to call. The germline CDR1 and CDR2 sequences are SGHTA and FQGTGA. Trimming took 6 bases from V and 4 from J, leaving 18 bases between them. The CDR3 is 15 amino acids. CDR3: CASSRRRRITYGYTF. The CDR3 DNA is TGTGCCAGCAGTAGGAGGAGGAGGATTACCTATGGCTACACCTTC.

This sequence joins TRBV27 and TRBJ1-4, with D maybe TRBD1 (5 bases). V lost 4 bases to trimming and J lost 4 bases, with 19 bases between them. This CDR3 is built from 17 residues. The germline gives CDR1 MNHEY, CDR2 SMNVEV (reference sequence). CDR3 amino acids: CASSSKWGGPGNEKLFF. The CDR3, as DNA: TGTGCCAGCAGTTCCAAGTGGGGCGGCCCTGGTAATGAAAAACTGTTTTTT.

V gene TRBV29-1 combines with J gene TRBJ1-1; tentatively, D is TRBD1 (5 bases). V was shortened by 5 bases and J by 2 bases, with 9 bases between the two germline ends. Germline assignment: CDR1 SQVTM and CDR2 ANQGSEA. The CDR3 consists of 12 residues. The CDR3 is CSVKTVNTEAFF. CDR3 nucleotide sequence: TGCAGCGTTAAGACAGTAAACACTGAAGCTTTCTTT.

The chain joins TRBV29-1 to TRBJ2-5; TRBD2 matches 8 bases. The CDR3 is 17 amino acids. CDR1 SQVTM and CDR2 ANQGSEA come from the germline V gene. Trimming removed 2 bases from V and 5 bases from J; junction bases left unmatched: 16. As DNA, the CDR3 is TGCAGCGTTGAACCCCTTTTTAGCGGGGTATGGGGGGAGACCCAGTACTTC. Its translation: CSVEPLFSGVWGETQYF. The complete variable domain, with remaining parts taken from reference TRBV29-1 and TRBJ2-5, reads SAVISQKPSRDICQRGTSLTIQCQVDSQVTMMFWYRQQPGQSLTLIATANQGSEATYESGFVIDKFPISRPNLTFSTLTVSNMSPEDSSIYLCSVEPLFSGVWGETQYFGPGTRLLVL.

This clone has a single count. This chain joins TRBV2 and TRBJ2-7; 13 positions agree with TRBD2. This CDR3 is 15 amino acids long. CDR1 and CDR2 from the germline V gene are SNHLY and FYNNEI. The V gene end was trimmed by 4 bases and the J gene end by 7 bases; junction bases not matched to a gene: 7. CDR3 DNA sequence: TGTGCCAGCAGTGTACTAGCGGGGGGGACGGGTGAGCAGTACTTC. Its protein is CASSVLAGGTGEQYF.

This chain uses TRBV2 with TRBJ2-7, with 9 bases that match TRBD2. Germline V gene sequence: CDR1 SNHLY, CDR2 FYNNEI. The CDR3 totals 19 residues. V trimming: 7 bases; J trimming: 0 bases; junction bases outside the gene matches: 19. The CDR3 here is CASTPVGGSGGFYSYEQYF. CDR3 DNA sequence: TGTGCCAGCACTCCTGTCGGTGGTAGCGGGGGATTTTACTCCTACGAGCAGTACTTC.

The CDR3 sequence: CASSVGTPTKRTQYF. Written as DNA, the CDR3 is TGTGCCAGCAGCGTAGGCACCCCGACGAAGCGCACGCAGTATTTT. This chain uses TRBV9 with TRBJ2-3; D gene unclear. Deletions cut 0 bases from V and 9 bases from J, with 17 bases between. The CDR3 consists of 15 residues. Germline assignment: CDR1 SGDLS and CDR2 YYNGEE.